This T cell receptor (beta chain) was profiled in a study of T cell changes during pregnancy in multiple sclerosis (dated by TCRdb to between 2017 and 2020). With respect to the entire study: The study looked at changes in the T cell repertoire across pregnancy in women with multiple sclerosis.

Notes on this clone: The antigen this receptor binds is unknown. No much larger clone is present one base from it, and per-base qualities are unavailable.

Via the germline V gene, CDR1 is SGHVS and CDR2 FQNEAQ. The CDR3 starts with the cysteine, ends with the phenylalanine, and has 13 residues. CDR3 DNA only is kept here, 39 bases in frame from base 1. Relative to germline, V is 5 bases shorter and J is 7 bases shorter, with 12 bases between their ends. The protocol used for the library was the immunoSEQ multiplex PCR assay. The table was pulled from immuneACCESS by TCRdb, which kept in-frame rearrangements only. Such tables lose some clones; where checked, under half of the loss comes from unresolved V genes, and the rest has no known cause. This sample holds 65,000 to 95,000 clones; under 95% were observed only once. Approximately 2.8% of the sample is in the top ten clones.

The chain links TRBV7-8 with TRBJ2-4; the D gene is perhaps TRBD1, on 5 matching bases. The sequences come from peripheral blood, collected after pregnancy. The clonotype was recovered from a female donor in good health, enrolled as a control in a pregnancy study. The CDR3 is CASSPTGVNIQYF. The DNA is as follows: TGTGCCAGCAGCCCCACAGGAGTTAACATTCAGTACTTC.